This record looks at one T cell receptor (beta chain) sequence and its context. Which antigen it targets is not known. Per-base quality was not reported, and no clone a single base away is much larger than it. For the CD8 naive samples, CD45RO-negative cells were positively selected for CCR7, yielding a CD45RA+CCR7+ population from which TemRA cells were excluded. Donors were healthy HIV-negative adults with no recently reported acute infections or vaccinations. Every donor was a Caucasian adult residing in Nashville, Tennessee, USA. After blood collection by leukapheresis, PBMCs were isolated using Ficoll-Histopaque density gradient centrifugation and then cryopreserved in the vapor phase of liquid nitrogen. Purity and quantity of every magnetically sorted T cell population were checked by analytical flow cytometry. From each sorted fraction, genomic DNA was isolated and quantified by UV absorbance on a Nanodrop 2000c.

The data stem from a study of shared clonotypes between healthy human individuals (dated by TCRdb to 2018 to 2020). With regard to the full study: A few men and a couple of women, aged 18 to 49 years, made up the cohort. Blood TCR repertoires of roughly 5 healthy adults were deeply sequenced to estimate repertoire size and the extent of clonotype sharing between individuals. Each donor's leukapheresis produced roughly between roughly 0.85 and 9.5 billion PBMCs. For each donor, three plates each were used for CD4 naive and CD4 memory, two plates were used for CD8 naive, and one plate was used for CD8 memory. To increase sequencing depth and limit assay-specific biases, different laboratories used diverse techniques to prepare libraries and sequence TCR repertoires. The study at large found these results: Because the study included only a small number of donors, the genetic and exposure-history diversity represented was limited. Only blood was sampled, and tissue TCR repertoires likely differ from those in blood. Naive subsets generally had larger estimated clonotype richness than memory subsets did. Compared with non-shared clonotypes, the clonotypes found in all four sorted-subset donors had higher generation probabilities. Pairwise subsampling led to the expectation that sequencing depth would affect the degree of clonotype sharing among donors. Incomplete sequencing was indicated by rarefaction of sorted-subset datasets, despite the large sequencing depth. Sharing across several donors was observed for about 5% of naive CD4, less than 4% of naive CD8, roughly 2.3% of memory CD4, and 0.4% of memory CD8 clonotypes.

Using the deep immunoSEQ assay, multiplex PCR amplified TCR CDR3 regions from genomic DNA. Genomic DNA extracted from each cell subset was distributed evenly over all wells of several immunoSEQ 96-well plates, and each plate served as one replicate. For sorted subsets, approximately 200 ng of genomic DNA, equivalent to tens of thousands of T cell genomes, went into each replicate PCR. The purified libraries were quantified using a Qubit 3.0 fluorometer, sized with a Bioanalyzer 2100, and then quantified again using the KAPA Library Quantification kit. Every immunoSEQ 96-well plate was sequenced on a dedicated single-read 150-cycle Illumina NextSeq 550 flow cell. The paper's processing steps were these. Because only junctional sequences without quality scores were contained in the immunoSEQ output, filtering matching that applied to full-length reads could not be performed. To assign V/J genes and CDR3, sequences were annotated against IMGT germline references using PyIR, a Python wrapper for IgBLAST v1.9. Reads were removed for weak V/J assignments (E-value above 1e-6), missing CDR3, stop codons, out-of-frame junctions, or ambiguous translated residues. V3J clonotypes were defined by identical inferred V gene, J gene, and CDR3 amino acid sequence. Percentage overlap between repertoires was calculated by dividing the number of shared unique clonotypes by the size of the smaller repertoire. Three approaches were used to assess repertoire richness: RTK rarefaction, the Chao1 estimator, and Recon v2.1 estimates of unobserved clonotypes. Generation probabilities for all TCRbeta clonotypes obtained by the gDNA method from several donors were computed using OLGA. The clones in this table, taken by TCRdb from immuneACCESS, are in-frame only. Not every clone is retained; where verified, under half of the shortfall comes from an unresolved V gene, and the cause of the rest is unknown. V and J calls and clone size are as listed in that table; D and trimming were resolved from the DNA. The sample includes about 680,000 clones, with around 92% observed a single time. The ten biggest clones cover roughly 24% of the sample.

Source material: naive CD8+ T cells sorted from blood. What this sample's cell subset or site label stands for: CD45RA+CCR7+. This TCR was recovered from a man younger than 40 in good health.

Here the CDR3 is given as CASSLPQVSYEQYF. The DNA reads TGTGCCAGCAGCTTACCACAAGTCTCCTACGAGCAGTACTTC. Recombination linked TRBV7-6 to TRBJ2-7, with the D gene call left open. Spanning cysteine to phenylalanine, the CDR3 consists of 14 amino acids. The CDR3 DNA has 42 bases and is translated from base 1. V is reduced by 2 bases and J by 0 bases, leaving a spacing of 8 bases between them. Sequences SGHVS (CDR1) and FNYEAQ (CDR2) are obtained from the germline V gene.